The clone carrying this T cell receptor (beta chain) has at least ten counts. The sequenced template was RNA, covering the TCR beta CDR3 region. HTBI primers were employed in first-round RT-PCR, then a second-round multiplex PCR followed. TCRdb independently ran MiXCR on the multiplex PCR reads; one entry per CDR3 protein. The top ten clones hold 7.1% of a sample with fewer than 650,000 distinct CDR3 sequences, 22% of them seen once. This sample was taken from a study of Graves' ophthalmopathy and Graves' hyperthyroidism. This CDR3 is 18 amino acids long. Germline assignment: CDR1 SNHLY and CDR2 FYNNEI. The V and J ends lost 5 bases and 0 bases, in that order; junction bases with no gene match: 11.

The chain joins TRBV2 to TRBJ1-1, with 11 bases identical to TRBD1. This sequence originates from a woman aged 18-35 years with stable Graves' hyperthyroidism. Some clones in this sample may be carry-over from other donors' samples. The sample was peripheral blood. The CDR3 loop is CASSTQTDRGHMNTEAFF. CDR3 in DNA: TGTGCCAGCAGTACACAGACGGACAGGGGGCATATGAACACTGAAGCTTTCTTT.